The rows below give T cell receptor beta chains drawn from one sample of a study of CD8 T cells in Susac syndrome. TCRdb processed the immunoSEQ multiplex PCR reads anew with MiXCR; each CDR3 protein has one entry. The sample lists roughly 200,000 distinct CDR3 sequences, over 90% occurring once. Sequenced material: CD4+ T cells from PBMCs. These receptor sequences come from a human donor with multiple sclerosis. The CDR3 runs from the conserved cysteine through the conserved F or W. D genes are given only for firm matches. Clone size is not always given. Where it is, it says once, few, many or a class for expanded clones.

V gene	clone size	D gene	J gene	CDR3 protein	CDR3 DNA
TRBV19	-	TRBD2	TRBJ2-5	CASSTTGLAETQYF	TGTGCCAGTAGTACCACGGGACTAGCCGAGACCCAGTACTTC
TRBV24-1	-	-	TRBJ2-2	CATSGPFTGELFF	TGTGCCACCAGTGGCCCCTTCACCGGGGAGCTGTTTTTT
TRBV5-4	-	-	TRBJ2-1	CASSSTRGAYNEQFF	TGTGCCAGCAGCTCGACCCGGGGGGCTTACAATGAGCAGTTCTTC
TRBV19	-	-	TRBJ1-1	CASSDLMGPDTEAFF	TGTGCCAGTAGTGACCTTATGGGTCCGGACACTGAAGCTTTCTTT
TRBV12-3/TRBV12-4	-	-	TRBJ1-5	CASSFADIQPQHF	TGTGCCAGCAGTTTTGCTGACATTCAGCCCCAGCATTTT
TRBV6-5	-	-	TRBJ2-7	CASSYGLYEQYF	TGTGCCAGCAGTTACGGTCTCTACGAGCAGTACTTC
TRBV20-1	-	-	TRBJ2-5	CSATGPDTGTETQYF	TGCAGTGCTACAGGGCCGGACACCGGAACGGAGACCCAGTACTTC
TRBV5-1	-	-	TRBJ2-1	CASRLVGSYNEQFF	TGCGCCAGCAGGTTGGTAGGGTCCTACAATGAGCAGTTCTTC
TRBV19	-	-	TRBJ2-1	CASSIGKGWEQFF	TGTGCCAGTAGTATAGGAAAGGGCTGGGAGCAGTTCTTC
TRBV20-1	once	TRBD1	TRBJ1-5	CSANTGVGQPQHF	TGCAGTGCTAATACAGGGGTAGGACAGCCCCAGCATTTT
TRBV7-2	-	TRBD2	TRBJ2-7	CASSEGLAIYEQYF	TGTGCCAGCAGCGAGGGACTAGCTATCTACGAGCAGTACTTC
TRBV15	-	TRBD1	TRBJ2-5	CATSRGQGTETQYF	TGTGCCACCAGCAGAGGACAGGGAACAGAGACCCAGTACTTC
TRBV3-1	-	-	TRBJ2-5	CASSQIGTQETQYF	TGTGCCAGCAGCCAGATCGGGACCCAAGAGACCCAGTACTTC
TRBV20-1	-	TRBD2	TRBJ2-5	CSVLAGSSGETQYF	TGCAGTGTTTTAGCGGGGTCTTCCGGGGAGACCCAGTACTTC
TRBV30	-	TRBD1	TRBJ1-3	CAWYPGGGTIYF	TGTGCCTGGTATCCAGGGGGGGGCACCATATATTTT
TRBV12-3/TRBV12-4	-	TRBD2	TRBJ2-2	CASSPLAGRELFF	TGTGCCAGCAGTCCCCTAGCGGGGCGGGAGCTGTTTTTT
TRBV7-9	-	TRBD2	TRBJ2-3	CASSLALAGYTDTQYF	TGTGCCAGCAGCTTAGCGCTAGCGGGGTACACAGATACGCAGTATTTT
TRBV20-1	-	-	TRBJ2-5	CSAPRETQYF	TGCAGTGCTCCACGGGAGACCCAGTACTTC
TRBV29-1	-	-	TRBJ2-5	CSVEDLLGETQYF	TGCAGCGTTGAAGATCTTCTGGGGGAGACCCAGTACTTC
TRBV4-2	-	TRBD2	TRBJ2-3	CASSQVSGGPTDTQYF	TGTGCCAGCAGCCAAGTCTCGGGGGGGCCCACAGATACGCAGTATTTT
TRBV5-1	-	-	TRBJ1-1	CASGRGTNTEAFF	TGCGCCTCGGGCAGGGGCACAAACACTGAAGCTTTCTTT
TRBV20-1	-	TRBD1	TRBJ2-5	CSAVTGGIQETQYF	TGCAGTGCTGTGACAGGGGGAATCCAAGAGACCCAGTACTTC
TRBV3-1	-	-	TRBJ2-3	CASSQEAFFSTDTQYF	TGTGCCAGCAGCCAAGAAGCCTTTTTTAGCACAGATACGCAGTATTTT
TRBV28	-	TRBD1	TRBJ2-1	CASSSLWAPTGGNEQFF	TGTGCCAGCAGTAGTTTATGGGCCCCGACAGGGGGAAATGAGCAGTTCTTC
TRBV11-1	-	-	TRBJ1-2	CASSKGSYYGYTF	TGTGCCAGCAGCAAGGGGTCGTACTATGGCTACACCTTC
TRBV20-1	-	TRBD2	TRBJ2-5	CSARPAGGRQETQYF	TGCAGTGCCCGACCGGCGGGGGGCCGTCAAGAGACCCAGTACTTC
TRBV29-1	-	-	TRBJ2-6	CAGAGGANVLTF	TGCGCCGGGGCCGGTGGGGCCAACGTCCTGACTTTC
TRBV3-1	-	-	TRBJ1-2	CASSQEPGGGYTF	TGTGCCAGCAGCCAAGAACCGGGGGGTGGCTACACCTTC
TRBV27	-	TRBD1	TRBJ1-2	CASSLRDRDGGYTF	TGTGCCAGCAGTTTAAGGGACAGGGATGGAGGCTACACCTTC
TRBV25-1	-	-	TRBJ1-1	CASSESGWRILGTEAFF	TGTGCCAGCAGTGAATCCGGTTGGCGGATTCTCGGTACTGAAGCTTTCTTT
TRBV25-1	-	-	TRBJ2-1	CASSPHRREINEQFF	TGTGCCAGCAGTCCCCATCGGCGGGAAATCAATGAGCAGTTCTTC
TRBV25-1	-	-	TRBJ2-5	CASSVLWAQETQYF	TGTGCCAGCAGTGTTTTGTGGGCCCAAGAGACCCAGTACTTC
TRBV25-1	once	TRBD1	TRBJ1-2	CASSASGTDRVGGYTF	TGTGCCAGCAGTGCCTCCGGGACGGACAGGGTGGGTGGCTACACCTTC
TRBV20-1	-	TRBD1	TRBJ1-5	CSARQGANQPQHF	TGCAGTGCACGACAGGGAGCTAATCAGCCCCAGCATTTT
TRBV30	-	-	TRBJ1-1	CAWSVGGEAFF	TGTGCCTGGAGTGTCGGAGGGGAAGCTTTCTTT
TRBV2	once	TRBD1	TRBJ1-5	CASSSDRVDQPQHF	TGTGCCAGCAGCTCTGACAGGGTCGATCAGCCCCAGCATTTT
TRBV19	-	TRBD1	TRBJ1-5	CASSMGTGPNQPQHF	TGTGCCAGTAGTATGGGGACAGGACCCAATCAGCCCCAGCATTTT
TRBV30	few	-	TRBJ1-2	CAWSRNYGYTF	TGTGCCTGGAGTCGGAACTATGGCTACACCTTC
TRBV30	-	-	TRBJ1-1	CAWTSVQEAFF	TGTGCCTGGACCAGCGTACAGGAAGCTTTCTTT
TRBV30	-	-	TRBJ2-1	CAWSVRRGGEQFF	TGTGCCTGGAGTGTACGCAGGGGTGGTGAGCAGTTCTTC
TRBV3-1	-	-	TRBJ1-1	CASSQRTGLNTEAFF	TGTGCCAGCAGCCAGAGAACAGGACTGAACACTGAAGCTTTCTTT
TRBV20-1	-	-	TRBJ2-3	CSARKGGNTDTQYF	TGCAGTGCTAGGAAGGGGGGGAACACAGATACGCAGTATTTT
TRBV25-1	-	-	TRBJ2-5	CASSARDLQETQYF	TGTGCCAGCAGCGCCCGGGACCTCCAAGAGACCCAGTACTTC
TRBV18	-	-	TRBJ1-6	CASSRDASSYNSPLHF	TGTGCCAGCTCCCGGGACGCCTCCTCCTATAATTCACCCCTCCACTTT
TRBV9	once	-	TRBJ1-1	CASSVGDTFEAFF	TGTGCCAGCAGCGTAGGGGACACCTTTGAAGCTTTCTTT
TRBV2	-	-	TRBJ1-2	CASSEYSGAHGYTF	TGTGCCAGCAGTGAATATAGTGGGGCTCATGGCTACACCTTC
TRBV9	-	-	TRBJ2-5	CASTSGRIGETQYF	TGTGCCAGCACCAGCGGGCGAATCGGAGAGACCCAGTACTTC
TRBV11-2	-	-	TRBJ2-3	CASSLVGRGAKDTQYF	TGTGCCAGCAGCTTAGTAGGGCGGGGTGCTAAGGATACGCAGTATTTT
TRBV11-2	-	TRBD1	TRBJ2-3	CASRRQGVRTDTQYF	TGTGCCAGCAGACGACAGGGGGTACGCACAGATACGCAGTATTTT
TRBV19	-	-	TRBJ2-2	CASTSRAGELFF	TGTGCCAGTACCTCAAGGGCCGGGGAGCTGTTTTTT
TRBV12-3/TRBV12-4	-	TRBD1	TRBJ1-2	CASSSQAGGGGYTF	TGTGCCAGCAGCTCTCAGGCAGGAGGGGGCGGCTACACCTTC
TRBV9	-	TRBD2	TRBJ2-1	CASSVGLAAVNEQFF	TGTGCCAGCAGCGTTGGTCTAGCGGCGGTGAATGAGCAGTTCTTC
TRBV30	-	-	TRBJ1-1	CAWSVLLGSGEAFF	TGTGCCTGGAGTGTACTCCTGGGATCTGGTGAAGCTTTCTTT
TRBV20-1	-	TRBD1	TRBJ1-2	CSAAGQGHGYTF	TGCAGTGCTGCGGGACAGGGGCATGGCTACACCTTC